One and the same sample provided the 6 T cell receptor beta chains below, sequenced in a study of blood T cell repertoires in COVID-19. Data came from immunoSEQ multiplex PCR; TCRdb stores just in-frame clones and leaves some out. Seen here are 97,000 or so clones, around nine tenths observed once, and the top ten hold approximately 2%. The specimen sequenced was peripheral blood. Receptor source: a woman aged 50 to 65 with COVID-19, enrolled during active disease.

The chain links TRBV2 to TRBJ2-2; D may be TRBD2 (5 bases). V lost 4 bases, J lost 7 bases, and 13 bases lay in between. The CDR3 has 14 amino acids. Germline values: CDR1 SNHLY, CDR2 FYNNEI. For the CDR3, the DNA is TGTGCCAGCAGTGTTAGTTCCCGGGACGGGGAGCTGTTTTTT. Amino acids: CASSVSSRDGELFF.

For the CDR3, the DNA is TGTGCCAGCAGCCTGCCGGGGACTTCCCTCAGCTCCTACAATGAGCAGTTCTTC. Translated: CASSLPGTSLSSYNEQFF. The V call is TRBV5-6, the J call TRBJ2-1, with D perhaps matching TRBD2 (6 bases). This CDR3 has 18 amino acids. Deletions cut 4 bases from V and 0 bases from J, with 20 bases between. The V gene's germline CDR1 is SGHDT and CDR2 YYEEEE.

The chain is built from TRBV13 and TRBJ1-2; TRBD1 matches at 7 bases. V shed 3 bases, J shed 8 bases, and the junction held 9 bases outside the gene matches. The CDR3 length is 14 residues. Per germline, CDR1 PRHDT and CDR2 FYEKMQ (reference sequence). CDR3: CASSLSPTGMGYTF. DNA of the CDR3: TGTGCCAGCAGCTTGTCCCCGACAGGGATGGGCTACACCTTC.

The chain links TRBV11-2 to TRBJ2-5; maybe TRBD2 (5 bases). Germline V gives CDR1 SGHAT, CDR2 FQNNGV. The V and J ends lost 3 bases and 5 bases respectively, with 10 bases between them. The CDR3 contains 13 residues. The chain's CDR3 is CASSFFGEETQYF. The CDR3 coding sequence is TGTGCCAGCAGCTTCTTCGGGGAGGAGACCCAGTACTTC.

This chain links TRBV30 with TRBJ1-4, with 7 bases that match TRBD1. The CDR3 loop spans 14 amino acids. The germline V gene encodes CDR1 GTSNPN and CDR2 SVGIG (reference sequence). The trim removed 5 bases at V and 5 bases at J, leaving 8 bases unmatched. This chain's CDR3 is CAWAPGQPNEKLFF. For the CDR3, the DNA is TGTGCCTGGGCTCCGGGACAGCCGAATGAAAAACTGTTTTTT.

The V call is TRBV9, the J call TRBJ2-3; D perhaps matches TRBD2 (6 bases). V was trimmed by 3 bases and J by 1 base, leaving 21 bases between them. The CDR3 loop spans 18 amino acids. Germline-derived CDR1 and CDR2 are SGDLS and YYNGEE. The CDR3 is CASSASSGTSTGTDTQYF. DNA of the CDR3: TGTGCCAGCAGCGCCTCCTCCGGAACTAGCACTGGCACAGATACGCAGTATTTT.